The subject of this entry is one TCR beta chain. This entry comes from a study of T cells in tumors after PD-1 blockade. Measured with immunoSEQ multiplex PCR; TCRdb has only the in-frame clones, and not every one. The data contain just under 20,000 clones, approximately 81% of them singletons. The sequence derives from a human donor with advanced basal cell or squamous cell carcinoma (not recorded which). Specimen: PBMCs, collected after anti-PD-1 therapy.

CDR3 bases: TGTGCCAGCAGTTTAGGCGGGGAGAGCTATGGCTACACCTTC. Protein product: CASSLGGESYGYTF. This chain connects TRBV28 to TRBJ1-2; D gene uncertain. This CDR3 comprises 14 residues. The V gene lost 2 bases and the J gene lost 4 bases, with 11 bases spanning the gap. Germline values: CDR1 MDHEN, CDR2 SYDVKM.